Each of the 15 T cell receptor beta chains below was sequenced from the same sample in a study of blood T cell repertoires in COVID-19. The repertoire was sequenced with immunoSEQ multiplex PCR; TCRdb's copy has only in-frame clones and lacks some. The sample yields 260,000 or so clones, 85% seen once. Material: PBMCs or T cells enriched from blood (not recorded which). Receptors originate from a woman aged 50 to 60 who had recovered from COVID-19.

The chain employs TRBV5-1 and TRBJ1-1; D not certain. Trimming left V 5 bases short and J 0 bases short, with 11 bases between. Germline loops: CDR1 SGHRS, CDR2 YFSETQ. The CDR3 has 14 amino acids. CDR3 in DNA: TGCGCCAGCAGGCTTACAGAGATGAACACTGAAGCTTTCTTT. Translation: CASRLTEMNTEAFF. Full variable domain (missing parts from reference TRBV5-1 and TRBJ1-1): KAGVTQTPRYLIKTRGQQVTLSCSPISGHRSVSWYQQTPGQGLQFLFEYFSETQRNKGNFPGRFSGRQFSNSRSEMNVSTLELGDSALYLCASRLTEMNTEAFFGQGTRLTVV.

V gene TRBV11-2 combines with J gene TRBJ2-1; 10 positions agree with TRBD2. The CDR3 sequence is 16 residues long. Germline V gene lookup returns CDR1 SGHAT and CDR2 FQNNGV. The junction had 3 bases not matched to a gene; V was cut back by 2 bases and J by 2 bases. CDR3 sequence reads: CASSLRSGGAYNEQFF. CDR3 DNA sequence: TGTGCCAGCAGCTTACGCAGCGGGGGGGCCTACAATGAGCAGTTCTTC.

The CDR3 reads CASSLGGQGVWETQYF. The CDR3 region has the DNA TGTGCCAGCAGCTTGGGAGGACAGGGGGTTTGGGAGACCCAGTACTTC. V gene TRBV5-8 combines with J gene TRBJ2-5; 10 bases map to TRBD1. The trim removed 0 bases at V and 5 bases at J, leaving 7 bases unmatched. There are 16 residues in the CDR3. CDR1 is SGHTS, CDR2 YDEGEE, per germline.

The genes are TRBV27 and TRBJ1-1; D is unclear. The CDR3 is 13 residues long. Germline lookup yields CDR1 MNHEY and CDR2 SMNVEV (reference sequence). V gave up 0 bases and J gave up 6 bases, with 8 bases separating them. For the CDR3, the DNA is TGTGCCAGCAGTTTATCGCGCGGTCCTGAAGCTTTCTTT. It encodes CASSLSRGPEAFF.

The chain joins TRBV4-1 to TRBJ2-5; D perhaps matches TRBD2 (6 bases). V dropped 3 bases and J dropped 2 bases, with 13 bases sitting between them. The CDR3 has 15 residues. Germline V CDR1 and CDR2: MGHRA, YSYEKL. Written as DNA, the CDR3 is TGCGCCAGCAGCCATGGTCGGGACTCACAAGAGACCCAGTACTTC. It encodes CASSHGRDSQETQYF.

The chain has TRBV29-1 and TRBJ1-2, with D perhaps matching TRBD1 (5 bases). The CDR3 contains 14 residues. V was clipped by 0 bases and J by 7 bases, with 15 bases between them. Per the germline V gene, CDR1 is SQVTM and CDR2 is ANQGSEA. This CDR3 reads CSVEDLRGEVGYTF. The CDR3, as DNA: TGCAGCGTTGAAGATCTTCGGGGGGAGGTTGGCTACACCTTC. The variable domain in full, with the rest retrieved from reference TRBV29-1 and TRBJ1-2, is SAVISQKPSRDICQRGTSLTIQCQVDSQVTMMFWYRQQPGQSLTLIATANQGSEATYESGFVIDKFPISRPNLTFSTLTVSNMSPEDSSIYLCSVEDLRGEVGYTFGSGTRLTVV.

This chain links TRBV5-1 with TRBJ1-4; TRBD1 matches 11 bases. V shed 4 bases and J 7 bases; nucleotides not matched to a gene: 6. Germline V lookup: CDR1 SGHRS, CDR2 YFSETQ. This CDR3 comprises 15 residues. CDR3 in amino acids: CASSQGQGAFEKLFF. The DNA for the CDR3 is TGCGCCAGCAGCCAAGGACAGGGGGCATTTGAAAAACTGTTTTTT.

The chain links TRBV4-1 to TRBJ2-7; 7 bases align to TRBD1. Trimming at V came to 4 bases and at J to 2 bases, leaving 8 bases not matched to a gene. Germline V gene lookup returns CDR1 MGHRA and CDR2 YSYEKL. The CDR3 spans 15 residues. The DNA for the CDR3 is TGCGCCAGCAGCCCGTCGGACAGGCAACCCTACGAGCAGTACTTC. As protein: CASSPSDRQPYEQYF.

The rearrangement uses TRBV6-2 or TRBV6-3 and TRBJ1-1; D uncertain. The CDR3 covers 15 residues. V was pared by 0 bases and J by 0 bases, with 8 bases between. Germline CDR1 MNHEY, CDR2 SVGEGT. This CDR3 is CASSYSSVMNTEAFF. In DNA, the CDR3 is TGTGCCAGCAGTTACTCGTCAGTTATGAACACTGAAGCTTTCTTT.

This chain connects TRBV27 to TRBJ2-2; D not resolved. Germline lookup yields CDR1 MNHEY and CDR2 SMNVEV (reference sequence). The CDR3 covers 15 residues. The V end was cut by 3 bases, the J end by 5 bases, with 13 bases between. CDR3 protein: CASSFFASRTGELFF. Here the CDR3 DNA reads TGTGCCAGCAGTTTTTTCGCGTCACGGACCGGGGAGCTGTTTTTT.

The V call is TRBV5-1, the J call TRBJ2-1; TRBD2 aligns across 10 bases. Germline V gene sequence: CDR1 SGHRS, CDR2 YFSETQ. The trim removed 0 bases at V and 0 bases at J, leaving 9 bases unmatched. The CDR3 spans 19 residues. CDR3 in DNA: TGCGCCAGCAGCTTGGTCGGGATACTAGCGGGAAGCTCCTACAATGAGCAGTTCTTC. As protein: CASSLVGILAGSSYNEQFF.

The gene calls are TRBV5-8 and TRBJ1-2; no definite D call. The CDR3 has 14 residues. Germline V gene sequence: CDR1 SGHTS, CDR2 YDEGEE. The V gene lost 6 bases and the J gene lost 4 bases, with 16 bases spanning the gap. The CDR3 loop reads CASISLARSYGYTF. The CDR3 DNA is TGTGCCAGCATTTCATTGGCCCGGAGCTATGGCTACACCTTC.

The table lists this clone with a few counts. The chain links TRBV4-1 to TRBJ1-2; D remains ambiguous. Between the trimmed V and J ends, which lost 1 base and 0 bases, there was a span of 15 bases. Per germline, CDR1 MGHRA and CDR2 YSYEKL. The CDR3 extends over 17 amino acids. This CDR3 is CASSQGRGFGANYGYTF. The DNA of the CDR3 is TGCGCCAGCAGCCAAGGGAGAGGGTTTGGGGCTAACTATGGCTACACCTTC.

The V call is TRBV30, the J call TRBJ2-1; 13 nucleotides match TRBD2. Looked up from germline, CDR1 is GTSNPN and CDR2 is SVGIG (reference sequence). The J segment lost 7 bases and the V segment lost 0 bases, leaving 6 bases of the junction unmatched. This CDR3 is 16 amino acids long. CDR3 sequence (DNA): TGTGCCTGGAGTGTGCTACTAGCGGGGGGGCTTAATGAGCAGTTCTTC. It yields the protein CAWSVLLAGGLNEQFF.

The chain uses TRBV30 and TRBJ1-6, with 7 nucleotides matching TRBD1. Germline V CDR1 and CDR2: GTSNPN, SVGIG (reference sequence). The CDR3 sequence is 14 residues long. J was trimmed by 8 bases and V by 0 bases; bases with no gene match: 4. CDR3 nucleotides: TGTGCCTGGAGTGTTAGTACAGGGGATTCACCCCTCCACTTT. Protein sequence: CAWSVSTGDSPLHF.